The clone carrying this T cell receptor (beta chain) came up many times. What it recognizes is unknown. This entry is derived from a study of early T cells in non-severe SARS-CoV-2 infection. Across the whole study: Sequencing was performed on bulk RNA from unsorted whole blood, leaving chains unpaired.

The CDR3 contains 15 residues. Trimming shortened V by 5 bases and J by 2 bases, and 12 bases separated the two germline ends. The germline V gene encodes CDR1 SEHNR and CDR2 FQNEAQ (reference sequence). Study results and limitations: A preference for anti-spike CD8 responses marked VDJdb matching, which missed private and CD4 specificities.

Individual cDNA molecules were tagged with unique molecular identifiers. TCRdb independently ran MiXCR on the 5' RACE reads; one entry per CDR3 protein. The data hold 45,000 to 65,000 distinct CDR3 sequences, with about 9.7% observed a single time. The sequence came from an adult who was a healthcare worker with PCR-confirmed SARS-CoV-2 infection or an uninfected control (not recorded which). The rearrangement uses TRBV7-9 and TRBJ2-2; the D gene is possibly TRBD1 (5 bases). Sequencing was performed on whole blood. CDR3 in amino acids: CASSPDSFNTGELFF. The CDR3 DNA follows: TGTGCCAGCAGCCCCGACAGTTTCAACACCGGGGAGCTGTTTTTT. Full variable domain (rest looked up from reference TRBV7-9 and TRBJ2-2): DTGVSQNPRHKITKRGQNVTFRCDPISEHNRLYWYRQTLGQGPEFLTYFQNEAQLEKSRLLSDRFSAERPKGSFSTLEIQRTEQGDSAMYLCASSPDSFNTGELFFGEGSRLTVL.